Listed below are T cell receptor beta chains from one sample, sequenced in a study of response to subunit inactivated influenza vaccine. In TCRdb, the RT-PCR reads were re-called with MiXCR into one record per CDR3 protein. The sample has about 800,000 distinct CDR3 sequences, 21% seen once. Sequencing used PBMCs from blood, obtained roughly 5 days after vaccination. The receptors shown here come from a man aged 50-59 years who received an inactivated influenza vaccine. CDR3s include the opening cysteine and the closing phenylalanine or tryptophan. Fields, in order: CDR3 length, V gene, CDR3 protein.

cdr3_length: 16; v_call: TRBV7-7; cdr3_aa: CASSPGLAGGADTQYF
cdr3_length: 15; v_call: TRBV11-2; cdr3_aa: CASSLDGTGFYGYTF
cdr3_length: 13; v_call: TRBV7-9; cdr3_aa: CASSTRQGRELFF
cdr3_length: 13; v_call: TRBV20-1; cdr3_aa: CSASAGVLREQYF
cdr3_length: 12; v_call: TRBV27; cdr3_aa: CASRKWNTEAFF
cdr3_length: 14; v_call: TRBV28; cdr3_aa: CASSFGARNTEAFF
cdr3_length: 15; v_call: TRBV11-2; cdr3_aa: CASSLRDQSFSEQFF
cdr3_length: 17; v_call: TRBV3-1; cdr3_aa: CASSQISGGRSTDTQYF
cdr3_length: 13; v_call: TRBV20-1; cdr3_aa: CSAIQGAGVEQYF
cdr3_length: 15; v_call: TRBV5-1; cdr3_aa: CASSLLGETADTQYF
cdr3_length: 15; v_call: TRBV6-5; cdr3_aa: CASSYHPSTNEKLFF
cdr3_length: 14; v_call: TRBV5-5; cdr3_aa: CASSDAGTYYGYTF
cdr3_length: 15; v_call: TRBV20-1; cdr3_aa: CSAVPLQGNYNEQFF
cdr3_length: 14; v_call: TRBV7-2; cdr3_aa: CASSPSRTNEKLFF
cdr3_length: 15; v_call: TRBV20-1; cdr3_aa: CSATGTSGSSNEQFF
cdr3_length: 16; v_call: TRBV5-1; cdr3_aa: CASSLVAAASLSEQFF
cdr3_length: 18; v_call: TRBV29-1; cdr3_aa: CSVEDTTSGRAVYNEQFF
cdr3_length: 15; v_call: TRBV27; cdr3_aa: CASSFSDGRYNEQFF
cdr3_length: 16; v_call: TRBV20-1; cdr3_aa: CSAYPPGLRRTDTQYF
cdr3_length: 15; v_call: TRBV7-9; cdr3_aa: CASSLDYQFYNEQFF
cdr3_length: 19; v_call: TRBV7-6; cdr3_aa: CASSPGLAGHRSGANVLTF
cdr3_length: 13; v_call: TRBV7-2; cdr3_aa: CASSLNLGFEQFF
cdr3_length: 13; v_call: TRBV9; cdr3_aa: CASSVEDYHEQFF
cdr3_length: 13; v_call: TRBV12-3/TRBV12-4; cdr3_aa: CASSTRGNEKLFF
cdr3_length: 13; v_call: TRBV28; cdr3_aa: CASSLAGEGEQYF
cdr3_length: 16; v_call: TRBV12-3/TRBV12-4; cdr3_aa: CASRLSPVDAGNTIYF
cdr3_length: 14; v_call: TRBV20-1; cdr3_aa: CSAPRYQDSYEQYF
cdr3_length: 15; v_call: TRBV4-2; cdr3_aa: CASSQDLLLNTEAFF
cdr3_length: 13; v_call: TRBV30; cdr3_aa: CAWSVNRDNEQFF
cdr3_length: 14; v_call: TRBV27; cdr3_aa: CASSPDRPLMKGIF
cdr3_length: 18; v_call: TRBV18; cdr3_aa: CASSPVRQGATYNSPLHF
cdr3_length: 17; v_call: TRBV15; cdr3_aa: CATSRDGRGTASYEQYF
cdr3_length: 16; v_call: TRBV29-1; cdr3_aa: CSVGGGGVRTGNEQFF
cdr3_length: 13; v_call: TRBV12-3/TRBV12-4; cdr3_aa: CASSYKPSYGYTF
cdr3_length: 16; v_call: TRBV12-3/TRBV12-4; cdr3_aa: CASSLALGVSTDTQYF
cdr3_length: 13; v_call: TRBV20-1; cdr3_aa: CSARGGGTDTQYF
cdr3_length: 13; v_call: TRBV9; cdr3_aa: CASSVDQTDTQYF
cdr3_length: 14; v_call: TRBV24-1; cdr3_aa: CATSDSYSFYGYTF
cdr3_length: 15; v_call: TRBV9; cdr3_aa: CASSRNQGVREKLFF
cdr3_length: 16; v_call: TRBV7-8; cdr3_aa: CASSLLREGALNEQFF
cdr3_length: 18; v_call: TRBV4-1; cdr3_aa: CASSQATAYIANTGELFF
cdr3_length: 17; v_call: TRBV6-5; cdr3_aa: CASSYARGQFEAGELFF
cdr3_length: 15; v_call: TRBV18; cdr3_aa: CASSPRDRVLYGYTF
cdr3_length: 14; v_call: TRBV2; cdr3_aa: CASSEAGRLTGIAF
cdr3_length: 16; v_call: TRBV5-1; cdr3_aa: CASSTPGQGVNTEAFF
cdr3_length: 16; v_call: TRBV20-1; cdr3_aa: CSARDLTQPNTGELFF
cdr3_length: 13; v_call: TRBV6-5; cdr3_aa: CASSYNRADTQYF
cdr3_length: 14; v_call: TRBV20-1; cdr3_aa: CSATPQGAGYGYTF
cdr3_length: 13; v_call: TRBV6-1; cdr3_aa: CASSPGRTVEQYF
cdr3_length: 21; v_call: TRBV7-6; cdr3_aa: CASSLAGEDQLRLGTYNEQFF
cdr3_length: 14; v_call: TRBV12-3/TRBV12-4; cdr3_aa: CASSGQRSLDEQFF
cdr3_length: 17; v_call: TRBV4-2; cdr3_aa: CASSQRLSSGGVSEQFF
cdr3_length: 15; v_call: TRBV20-1; cdr3_aa: CSAGTGGGGTGELFF
cdr3_length: 13; v_call: TRBV20-1; cdr3_aa: CSGAVPNTGELFF
cdr3_length: 15; v_call: TRBV19; cdr3_aa: CASSIDGTRAEKLFF
cdr3_length: 14; v_call: TRBV27; cdr3_aa: CASSLIAGDGEQFF